Listed below are T cell receptor beta chains from one sample, sequenced in a study of T cell changes during pregnancy in multiple sclerosis. Generated by immunoSEQ multiplex PCR, the TCRdb table keeps only in-frame clones and is missing some. Of more than 55,000 clones detected, 90% appear once; the ten largest clones hold 5.5% to 7%. The sequences come from peripheral blood, collected in the third trimester of pregnancy. These receptors were collected from a female donor in good health, enrolled as a control in a pregnancy study. Both conserved end residues are part of each CDR3. The D gene is left open where the match is weak. Rows give clone size only sometimes, using once, few, many, or a class for an expanded clone.

CDR3 DNA | CDR3 protein | D gene | clone size | J gene | V gene
TGTGCCAGCAGCGGCGAGGACAGGTTCTACGAGCAGTACTTC | CASSGEDRFYEQYF | TRBD1 | - | TRBJ2-7 | TRBV7-9
TGTGCCAGCAGTCGGACTAGCTTTGAGCAGTACTTC | CASSRTSFEQYF | TRBD2 | - | TRBJ2-7 | TRBV6-5
TGTGCCAGCAGACAGGGGCATGGCTACACCTTC | CASRQGHGYTF | TRBD1 | - | TRBJ1-2 | TRBV6-5
TGTGCCAGTAGTATAGCCCCGACAGGGGGGATTTATGGCTACACCTTC | CASSIAPTGGIYGYTF | TRBD1 | few | TRBJ1-2 | TRBV19
TGTGCCAGCAGCCACTTAGGACAGGGGCTCAGCACAGATACGCAGTATTTT | CASSHLGQGLSTDTQYF | TRBD1 | - | TRBJ2-3 | TRBV5-4
TGTGCCAGCAGCTTAGCGCATGGGCAGACGAGCTCCTACAATGAGCAGTTCTTC | CASSLAHGQTSSYNEQFF | - | - | TRBJ2-1 | TRBV7-2
TGTGCCAGCAGTCCGACTGGGAGCTCCTACGAGCAGTACTTC | CASSPTGSSYEQYF | - | - | TRBJ2-7 | TRBV6-5
TGTGCCAGCAGCCCCGGGGGGCCCCAAGAGACCCAGTACTTC | CASSPGGPQETQYF | - | once | TRBJ2-5 | TRBV11-2
TGTGCCAGCAGCGTAGGATTACCGGGACTAGCGGGGGGGCCGGTTCACAATGAGCAGTTCTTC | CASSVGLPGLAGGPVHNEQFF | TRBD2 | - | TRBJ2-1 | TRBV9
TGTGCCAGCAGCTTAGGGGGGGGAGCTTACAATGAGCAGTTCTTC | CASSLGGGAYNEQFF | TRBD2 | - | TRBJ2-1 | TRBV7-2
TGTGCCAGCTCACCGACCCGGACAGATCTTCAGCCCCAGCATTTT | CASSPTRTDLQPQHF | - | few | TRBJ1-5 | TRBV18
TGTGCCAGCAGGGTGACTAGCGGGGCTCCCACAGATACGCAGTATTTT | CASRVTSGAPTDTQYF | TRBD2 | once | TRBJ2-3 | TRBV11-3
TGTGCCAGCAGCTCCCTAGATACGCAGTATTTT | CASSSLDTQYF | - | - | TRBJ2-3 | TRBV11-2
TGTGCCATCAACGGGGACAGGGGAAGTGAGACCCAGTACTTC | CAINGDRGSETQYF | TRBD1 | - | TRBJ2-5 | TRBV10-3
TGTGCCATCCGCGAAGGGACTGCTTCCTACGAGCAGTACTTC | CAIREGTASYEQYF | - | - | TRBJ2-7 | TRBV6-6
TGTGCCAGCAGCCGCGGGAGGGCCTACGAGCAGTACTTC | CASSRGRAYEQYF | TRBD2 | - | TRBJ2-7 | TRBV11-3
TGTGCCAGCAGCATAGCGGGAAAGGACGGGGAGCTGTTTTTT | CASSIAGKDGELFF | TRBD2 | - | TRBJ2-2 | TRBV5-4
TGTGCCTGGGGGAGGGGCGAAAAACTGTTTTTT | CAWGRGEKLFF | - | - | TRBJ1-4 | TRBV30
TGTGCCAGCAGCACTAGCGGGAGGGAGACCCAGTACTTC | CASSTSGRETQYF | TRBD2 | - | TRBJ2-5 | TRBV7-2
TGTGCCAGCAGCGTAGTGGGCGAGAACACTGAAGCTTTCTTT | CASSVVGENTEAFF | - | - | TRBJ1-1 | TRBV9